This T cell receptor (beta chain) derives from a study of blood T cell repertoires in COVID-19. Across the study: The United States, Italy and Spain were the sources of the acute and convalescent COVID-19 samples. The cDNA or gDNA used as material had been derived from T cells, B-cell-depleted T cells, or PBMCs.

In the authors' methods: Estimated nucleated cell counts came from reference gene primer amplification. Using immunoSEQ multiplex PCR, the repertoire was profiled, and TCRdb retains in-frame clones only, with some absent. From that table come the V and J calls and clone size; the DNA was used to work out D and trimming. This table holds 210,000 or so clones, roughly 84% found once. Input material: peripheral blood. The receptor's source is a woman of 80 years or more with active or convalescent COVID-19.

CDR3 bases: TGTGCCACCGCACCTTTTGAGGGCCTCGAAGCTTTCTTT. It specifies CATAPFEGLEAFF. The gene calls are TRBV2 and TRBJ1-1; D is unresolved. Germline loops: CDR1 SNHLY, CDR2 FYNNEI. V lost 10 bases, J lost 8 bases, and 20 bases lay in between. The CDR3 is 13 amino acids.